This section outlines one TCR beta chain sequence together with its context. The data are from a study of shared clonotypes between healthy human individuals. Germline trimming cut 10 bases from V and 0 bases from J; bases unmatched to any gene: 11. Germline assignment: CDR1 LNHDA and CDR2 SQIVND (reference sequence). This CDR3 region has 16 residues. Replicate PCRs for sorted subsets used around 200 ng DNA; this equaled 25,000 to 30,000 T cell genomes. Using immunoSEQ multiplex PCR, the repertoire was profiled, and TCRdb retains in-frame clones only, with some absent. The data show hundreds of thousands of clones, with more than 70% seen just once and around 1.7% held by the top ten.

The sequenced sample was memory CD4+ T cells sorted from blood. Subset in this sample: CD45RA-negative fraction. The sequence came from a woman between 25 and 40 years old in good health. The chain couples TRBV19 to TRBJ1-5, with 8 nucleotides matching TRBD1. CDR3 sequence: CATRTGQAYSNQPQHF. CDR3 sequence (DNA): TGTGCCACAAGGACGGGACAGGCCTATAGCAATCAGCCCCAGCATTTT. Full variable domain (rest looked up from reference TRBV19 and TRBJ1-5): DGGITQSPKYLFRKEGQNVTLSCEQNLNHDAMYWYRQDPGQGLRLIYYSQIVNDFQKGDIAEGYSVSREKKESFPLTVTSAQKNPTAFYLCATRTGQAYSNQPQHFGDGTRLSIL.